The clone carrying this T cell receptor beta chain was detected once. Its antigen remains unidentified. The entry originates in a study of T cell responses to AZD1222 COVID-19 vaccine. Study-level points and caveats: In a largely white British group with more females than males, clonal diversity was possibly underestimated.

The method was immunoSEQ multiplex PCR; TCRdb's version includes in-frame clones alone and lacks a portion of them. Among about 98,000 clones listed, 84% were seen once. Germline V gives CDR1 KGHSH, CDR2 LQKENI. The CDR3 sequence is 16 residues long. Trimming removed 4 bases from V and 0 bases from J; junction bases left unmatched: 6. This chain links TRBV18 with TRBJ1-5; 7 bases fit TRBD1. The sequence was obtained from an adult in good health. The sample was peripheral blood, taken on day 0 of AZD1222 vaccination. The CDR3: CASSRTGTISNQPQHF. For the CDR3, the DNA is TGTGCCAGCTCACGGACAGGAACTATTAGCAATCAGCCCCAGCATTTT. The entire variable domain, with the rest obtained from reference TRBV18 and TRBJ1-5, is as follows: NAGVMQNPRHLVRRRGQEARLRCSPMKGHSHVYWYRQLPEEGLKFMVYLQKENIIDESGMPKERFSAEFPKEGPSILRIQQVVRGDSAAYFCASSRTGTISNQPQHFGDGTRLSIL.